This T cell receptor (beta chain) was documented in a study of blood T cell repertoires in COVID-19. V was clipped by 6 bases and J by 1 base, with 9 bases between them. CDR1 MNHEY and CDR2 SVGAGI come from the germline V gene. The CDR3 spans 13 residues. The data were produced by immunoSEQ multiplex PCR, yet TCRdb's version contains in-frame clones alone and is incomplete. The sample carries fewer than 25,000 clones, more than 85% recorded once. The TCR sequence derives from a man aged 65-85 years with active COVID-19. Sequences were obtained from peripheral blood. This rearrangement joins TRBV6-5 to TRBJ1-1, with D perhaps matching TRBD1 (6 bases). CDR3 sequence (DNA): TGTGCCAGCAGGATACAGGGGAACACTGAAGCTTTCTTT. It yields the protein CASRIQGNTEAFF.